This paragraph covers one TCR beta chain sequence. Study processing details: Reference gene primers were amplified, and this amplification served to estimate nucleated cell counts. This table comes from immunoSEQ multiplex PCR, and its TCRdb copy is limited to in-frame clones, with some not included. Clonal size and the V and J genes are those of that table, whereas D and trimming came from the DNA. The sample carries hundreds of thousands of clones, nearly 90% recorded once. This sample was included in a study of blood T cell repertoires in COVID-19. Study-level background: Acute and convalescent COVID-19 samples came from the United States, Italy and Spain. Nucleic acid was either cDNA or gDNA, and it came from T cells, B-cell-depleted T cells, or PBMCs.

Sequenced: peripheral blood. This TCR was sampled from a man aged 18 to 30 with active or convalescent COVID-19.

The CDR3 region has the DNA TGTGCCAGCAGATCCACAGGGATCAGTTCACCCCTCCACTTT. Translation: CASRSTGISSPLHF. The chain employs TRBV2 and TRBJ1-6; D might be TRBD1 (6 bases). The CDR3 has 14 residues. Germline V lookup: CDR1 SNHLY, CDR2 FYNNEI. V lost 6 bases and J lost 9, with 15 bases in between. The full variable domain, its missing parts supplied by reference TRBV2 and TRBJ1-6, is EPEVTQTPSHQVTQMGQEVILRCVPISNHLYFYWYRQILGQKVEFLVSFYNNEISEKSEIFDDQFSVERPDGSNFTLKIRSTKLEDSAMYFCASRSTGISSPLHFGNGTRLTVT.